Shown below are 5 T cell receptor beta chains from a single sample sequenced in a study of Tregs in tolerant kidney transplant recipients. The method was immunoSEQ multiplex PCR; TCRdb's version includes in-frame clones alone and lacks a portion of them. Counted here are under 80,000 clones, approximately 83% occurring once; the ten biggest clones make up 2.1%. The sample here was Tregs from blood, taken before the transplant. The receptors originated from a human donor who received a combined kidney and bone marrow transplant.

This chain connects TRBV11-2 to TRBJ2-2; TRBD2 aligns across 7 bases. The germline V gene encodes CDR1 SGHAT and CDR2 FQNNGV. This CDR3 is built from 15 residues. The V segment lost 5 bases and the J segment 5 bases; nucleotides outside the gene matches: 8. For the CDR3, the DNA is TGTGCCAGCAGCAAGGGACTATCCGGGACCGGGGAGCTGTTTTTT. Its translation is CASSKGLSGTGELFF.

This chain links TRBV5-5 with TRBJ2-1; no clear D. Germline V gene data show CDR1 as SGHKS and CDR2 as YYEKEE (reference sequence). The CDR3 length is 13 residues. Trimming cost V 4 bases and J 6 bases, with 11 bases left between them. The CDR3, as DNA: TGTGCCAGCAGCCCCAACGTCTTCAATGAGCAGTTCTTC. It specifies CASSPNVFNEQFF.

The chain is built from TRBV7-9 and TRBJ1-6; D remains ambiguous. CDR1 SEHNR and CDR2 FQNEAQ come from the germline V gene (reference sequence). This CDR3 is built from 15 residues. V lost 1 base, J lost 9 bases, and 13 bases lay in between. CDR3 residues: CASSLGRPDGSPLHF. The CDR3 DNA sequence: TGTGCCAGCAGCTTAGGACGCCCCGACGGTTCACCCCTCCACTTT.

The chain combines TRBV10-3 with TRBJ1-3, with TRBD1 identical over 7 bases. V lost 6 bases and J lost 2; bases outside the gene matches: 4. This CDR3 region has 14 residues. Germline CDR1 is ENHRY and CDR2 is SYGVKD. The CDR3 loop reads CAISQTGPGNTIYF. The CDR3 DNA is TGTGCCATCAGCCAGACAGGGCCTGGAAACACCATATATTTT.

The V call is TRBV6-5, the J call TRBJ1-2; D is unclear. Germline lookup yields CDR1 MNHEY and CDR2 SVGAGI. V gave up 4 bases and J gave up 4 bases, with 7 bases separating them. The CDR3 is 12 residues long. In DNA form, the CDR3 reads TGTGCCAGCAGTTCTTGGCTCTATGGCTACACCTTC. This gives the protein CASSSWLYGYTF.